This T cell receptor beta chain was sequenced during a study of blood T cell repertoires in COVID-19. The overall study: Samples representing acute and convalescent COVID-19 were sourced from the United States, Italy and Spain. The analysed material was cDNA or gDNA that came from T cells, B-cell-depleted T cells, or PBMCs.

Per the authors' pipeline: The assay estimated nucleated cells by amplifying reference gene primers. TCRdb's copy holds only in-frame clones and misses some; the assay was immunoSEQ multiplex PCR. V and J calls and clone size are given by that table; D and trimming were obtained from the DNA. This table has hundreds of thousands of clones, more than 80% appearing once. The ends were cut back, 4 bases at V and 6 bases at J, with 17 bases in the middle. The CDR3 runs 15 residues. Germline loops: CDR1 SGHTA, CDR2 FQGNSA. In Seattle, patients joined the study during active infection and were tracked longitudinally.

The chain carries TRBV7-2 and TRBJ2-3; the D gene is possibly TRBD2 (5 bases). This sequence originates from a woman in her 30s with COVID-19, enrolled during active disease. Source material: peripheral blood. The CDR3 DNA is TGTGCCAGCAGCTCGAGGGAAGGGCGTGTTGATACGCAGTATTTT. Protein: CASSSREGRVDTQYF.